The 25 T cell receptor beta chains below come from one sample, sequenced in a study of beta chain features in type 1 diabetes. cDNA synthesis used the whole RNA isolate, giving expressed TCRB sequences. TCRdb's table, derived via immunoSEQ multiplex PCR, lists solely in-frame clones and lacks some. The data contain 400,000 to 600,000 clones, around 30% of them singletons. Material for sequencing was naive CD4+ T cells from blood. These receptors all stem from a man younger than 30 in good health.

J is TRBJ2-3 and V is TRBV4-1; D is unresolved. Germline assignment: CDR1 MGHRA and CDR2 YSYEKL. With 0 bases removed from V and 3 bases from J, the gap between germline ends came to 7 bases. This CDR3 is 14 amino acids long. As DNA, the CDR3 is TGCGCCAGCAGCCAAGATCACCCGACAGATACGCAGTATTTT. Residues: CASSQDHPTDTQYF.

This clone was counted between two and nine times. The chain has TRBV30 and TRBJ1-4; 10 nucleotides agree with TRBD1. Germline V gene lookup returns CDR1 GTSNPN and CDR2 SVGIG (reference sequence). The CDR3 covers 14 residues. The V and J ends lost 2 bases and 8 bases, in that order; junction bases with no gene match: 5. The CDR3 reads CAWSSGTGEEKLFF. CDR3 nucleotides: TGTGCCTGGAGTTCCGGGACAGGGGAAGAAAAACTGTTTTTT.

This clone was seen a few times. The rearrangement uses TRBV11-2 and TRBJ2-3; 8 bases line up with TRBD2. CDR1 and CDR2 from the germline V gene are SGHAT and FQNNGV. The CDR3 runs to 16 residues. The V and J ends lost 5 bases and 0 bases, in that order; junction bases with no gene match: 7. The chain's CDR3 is CASSITSGRSTDTQYF. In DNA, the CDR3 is TGTGCCAGCAGCATCACTAGCGGTCGTAGCACAGATACGCAGTATTTT.

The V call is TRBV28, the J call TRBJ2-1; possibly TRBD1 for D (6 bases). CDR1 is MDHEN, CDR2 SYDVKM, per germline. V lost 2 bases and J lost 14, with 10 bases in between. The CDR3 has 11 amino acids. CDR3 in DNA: TGTGCCAGCAGTTTAGGACAGCAGAAGTTCTTC. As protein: CASSLGQQKFF.

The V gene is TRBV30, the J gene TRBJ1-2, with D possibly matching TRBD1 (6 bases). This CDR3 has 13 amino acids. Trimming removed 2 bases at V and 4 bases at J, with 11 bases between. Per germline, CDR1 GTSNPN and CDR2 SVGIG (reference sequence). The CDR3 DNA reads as TGTGCCTGGAGTCTGACAGGACCCTATGGCTACACCTTC. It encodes CAWSLTGPYGYTF.

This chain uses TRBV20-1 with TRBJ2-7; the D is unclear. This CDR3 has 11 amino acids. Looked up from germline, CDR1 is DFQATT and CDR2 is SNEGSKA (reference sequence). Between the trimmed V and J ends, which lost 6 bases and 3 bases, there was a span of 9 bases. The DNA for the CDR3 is TGCAGTGCCACCACCGGCTACGAGCAGTACTTC. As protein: CSATTGYEQYF.

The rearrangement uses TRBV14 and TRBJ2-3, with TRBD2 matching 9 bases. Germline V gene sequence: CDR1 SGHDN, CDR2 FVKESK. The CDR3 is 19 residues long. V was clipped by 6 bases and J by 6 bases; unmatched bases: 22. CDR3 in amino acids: CASSHPTFIAGALQDTQYF. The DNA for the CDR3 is TGTGCCAGCAGTCACCCGACCTTTATAGCGGGAGCCCTCCAGGATACGCAGTATTTT.

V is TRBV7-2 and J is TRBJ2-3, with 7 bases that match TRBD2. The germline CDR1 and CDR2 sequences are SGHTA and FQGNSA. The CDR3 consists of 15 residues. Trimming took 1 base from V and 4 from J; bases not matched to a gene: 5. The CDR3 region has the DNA TGTGCCAGCAGCTTAGTGGGCGGGAGCGCAGATACGCAGTATTTT. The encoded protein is CASSLVGGSADTQYF.

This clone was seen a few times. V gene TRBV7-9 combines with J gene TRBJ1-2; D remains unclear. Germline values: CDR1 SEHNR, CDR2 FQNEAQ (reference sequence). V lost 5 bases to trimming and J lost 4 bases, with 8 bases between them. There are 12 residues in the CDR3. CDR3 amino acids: CASSPHSYGYTF. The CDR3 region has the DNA TGTGCCAGCAGCCCGCACAGCTATGGCTACACCTTC.

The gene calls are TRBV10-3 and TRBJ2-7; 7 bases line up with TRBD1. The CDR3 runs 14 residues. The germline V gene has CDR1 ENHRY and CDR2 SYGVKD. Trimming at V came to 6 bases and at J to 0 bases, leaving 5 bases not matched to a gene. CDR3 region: CAISRGQSSYEQYF. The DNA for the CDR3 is TGTGCCATCAGCAGGGGACAGAGCTCCTACGAGCAGTACTTC.

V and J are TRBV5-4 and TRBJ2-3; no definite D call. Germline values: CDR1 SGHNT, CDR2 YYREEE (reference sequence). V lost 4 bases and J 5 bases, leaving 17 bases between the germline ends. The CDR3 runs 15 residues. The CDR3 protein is CASSVASALVDTQYF. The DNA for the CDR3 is TGTGCCAGCAGCGTGGCATCGGCCTTAGTAGATACGCAGTATTTT.

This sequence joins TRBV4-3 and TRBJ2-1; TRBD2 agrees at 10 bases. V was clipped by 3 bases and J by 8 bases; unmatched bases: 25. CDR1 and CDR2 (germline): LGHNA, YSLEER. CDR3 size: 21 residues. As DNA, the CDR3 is TGCGCCAGCAGCCAGGCCCGCTCCCTTTCACTAGCGGGACTAAATACGGATGAGCAGTTCTTC. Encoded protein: CASSQARSLSLAGLNTDEQFF.

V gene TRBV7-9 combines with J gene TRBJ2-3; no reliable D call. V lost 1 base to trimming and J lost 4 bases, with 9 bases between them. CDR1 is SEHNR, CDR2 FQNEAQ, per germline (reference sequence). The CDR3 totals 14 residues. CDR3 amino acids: CASSLVGYPDTQYF. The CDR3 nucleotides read TGTGCCAGCAGCTTAGTCGGGTATCCAGATACGCAGTATTTT.

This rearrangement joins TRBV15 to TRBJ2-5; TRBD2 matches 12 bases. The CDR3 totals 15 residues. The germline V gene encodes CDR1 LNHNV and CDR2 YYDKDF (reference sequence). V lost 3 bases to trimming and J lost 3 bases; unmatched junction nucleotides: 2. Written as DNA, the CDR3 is TGTGCCACCAGCAGGCCTAGCGGGAGGGAAGAGACCCAGTACTTC. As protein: CATSRPSGREETQYF. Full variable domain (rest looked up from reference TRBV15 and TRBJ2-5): DAMVIQNPRYQVTQFGKPVTLSCSQTLNHNVMYWYQQKSSQAPKLLFHYYDKDFNNEADTPDNFQSRRPNTSFCFLDIRSPGLGDTAMYLCATSRPSGREETQYFGPGTRLLVL.

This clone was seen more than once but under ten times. The CDR3 here is CANIPDTQYF. The CDR3 DNA follows: TGTGCCAACATACCCGATACGCAGTATTTT. The chain is built from TRBV7-9 and TRBJ2-3; D gene unclear. CDR3 length: 10 residues. Trimming shortened V by 10 bases and J by 6 bases, and 8 bases separated the two germline ends. CDR1 and CDR2 from the germline V gene are SEHNR and FQNEAQ (reference sequence).

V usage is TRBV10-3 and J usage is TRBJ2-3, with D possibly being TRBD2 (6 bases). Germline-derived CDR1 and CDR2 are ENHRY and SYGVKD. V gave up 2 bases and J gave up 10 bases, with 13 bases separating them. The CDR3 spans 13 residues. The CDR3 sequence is CAISERLEGSQYF. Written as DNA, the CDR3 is TGTGCCATCAGTGAGCGACTAGAGGGGTCGCAGTATTTT.

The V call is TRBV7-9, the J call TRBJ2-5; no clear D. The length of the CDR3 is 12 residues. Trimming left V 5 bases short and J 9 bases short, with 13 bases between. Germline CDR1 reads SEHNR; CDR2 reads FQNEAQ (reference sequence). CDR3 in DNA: TGTGCCAGCAGCCCCAGTACGGCTCCCCAGTACTTC. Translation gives CASSPSTAPQYF.

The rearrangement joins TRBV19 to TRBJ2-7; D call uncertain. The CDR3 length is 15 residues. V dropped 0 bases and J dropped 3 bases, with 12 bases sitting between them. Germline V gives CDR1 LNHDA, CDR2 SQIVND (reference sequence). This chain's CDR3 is CASSIDHRTIYEQYF. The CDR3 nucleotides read TGTGCCAGTAGTATAGATCACCGGACGATCTACGAGCAGTACTTC.

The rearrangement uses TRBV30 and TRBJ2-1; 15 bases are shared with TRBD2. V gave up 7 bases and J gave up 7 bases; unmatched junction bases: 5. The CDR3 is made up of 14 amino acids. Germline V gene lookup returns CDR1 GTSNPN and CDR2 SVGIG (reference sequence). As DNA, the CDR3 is TGTGCCTCGACGGGGACTAGCGGGAGGAATGAGCAGTTCTTC. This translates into CASTGTSGRNEQFF.

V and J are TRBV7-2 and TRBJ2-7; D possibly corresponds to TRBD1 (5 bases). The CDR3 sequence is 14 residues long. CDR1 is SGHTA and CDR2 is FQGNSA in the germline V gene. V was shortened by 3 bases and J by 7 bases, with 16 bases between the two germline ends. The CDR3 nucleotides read TGTGCCAGCAGCTTCGCCAGGGCCCCGTGGGAGCAGTACTTC. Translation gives CASSFARAPWEQYF.

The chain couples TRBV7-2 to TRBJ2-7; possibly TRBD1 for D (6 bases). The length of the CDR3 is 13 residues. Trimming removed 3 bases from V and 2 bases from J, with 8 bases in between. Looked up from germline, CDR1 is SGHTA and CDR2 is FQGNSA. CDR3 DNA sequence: TGTGCCAGCAGCTTTGGACAGACCTACGAGCAGTACTTC. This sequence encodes CASSFGQTYEQYF. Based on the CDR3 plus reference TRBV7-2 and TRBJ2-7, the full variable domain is GAGVSQSPSNKVTEKGKDVELRCDPISGHTALYWYRQSLGQGLEFLIYFQGNSAPDKSGLPSDRFSAERTGGSVSTLTIQRTQQEDSAVYLCASSFGQTYEQYFGPGTRLTVT.

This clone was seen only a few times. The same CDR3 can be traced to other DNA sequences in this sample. CDR3 DNA: TGTGCCAGCAGCTTTTCAGAGACCCAGTACTTC. Its protein product is CASSFSETQYF. This rearrangement joins TRBV7-2 to TRBJ2-5; D not certain. This CDR3 region has 11 residues. Germline CDR1 is SGHTA and CDR2 is FQGNSA. The V and J ends lost 3 bases and 4 bases respectively, with 3 bases between them.

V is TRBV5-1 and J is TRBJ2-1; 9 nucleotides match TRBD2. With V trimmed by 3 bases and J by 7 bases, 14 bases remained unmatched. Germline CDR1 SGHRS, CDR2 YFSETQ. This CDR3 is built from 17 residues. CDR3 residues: CASSSQTGTSTGNEQFF. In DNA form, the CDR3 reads TGCGCCAGCAGCTCCCAAACCGGGACTAGCACCGGGAATGAGCAGTTCTTC. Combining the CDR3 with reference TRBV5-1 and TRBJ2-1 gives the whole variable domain KAGVTQTPRYLIKTRGQQVTLSCSPISGHRSVSWYQQTPGQGLQFLFEYFSETQRNKGNFPGRFSGRQFSNSRSEMNVSTLELGDSALYLCASSSQTGTSTGNEQFFGPGTRLTVL.

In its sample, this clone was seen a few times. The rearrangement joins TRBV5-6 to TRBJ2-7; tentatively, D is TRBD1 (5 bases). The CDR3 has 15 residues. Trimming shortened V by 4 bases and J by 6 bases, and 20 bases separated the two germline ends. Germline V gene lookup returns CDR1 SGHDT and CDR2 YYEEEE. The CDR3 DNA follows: TGTGCCAGCAGCCCTGGGGCCGGATATATTGCCGAGCAGTACTTC. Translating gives CASSPGAGYIAEQYF.

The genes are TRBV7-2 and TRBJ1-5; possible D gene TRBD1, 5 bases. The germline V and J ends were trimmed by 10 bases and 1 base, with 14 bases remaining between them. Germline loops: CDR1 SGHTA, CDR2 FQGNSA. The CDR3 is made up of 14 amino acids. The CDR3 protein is CATGRDGSNQPQHF. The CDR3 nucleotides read TGTGCCACCGGACGGGACGGGAGCAATCAGCCCCAGCATTTT.